This section outlines one T cell receptor (beta chain) sequence together with its context. There is no known antigen for this receptor. No base quality values were provided; no much bigger clone lies one nucleotide off. The cohort comprised approximately 700 healthy bone marrow donors. All cohort members were sampled while nominally healthy, although unrecorded immune exposures were likely present. The donor tested CMV seronegative, placing the donor among the approximately 360 seronegative members of the cohort. Every donor gave a peripheral blood sample, and the peripheral blood mononuclear cells from that sample were used for TCR beta sequencing. The Qiagen DNeasy Blood Extraction Kit was used to extract genomic DNA from the blood cell samples. The sample originates from a study of cytomegalovirus exposure and HLA in healthy donors (TCRdb year 2017). Study-wide context: An earlier analysis of several hundred of the donors reported approximately 270 Gb of sequence data and around 120 million unique TCR beta sequences from some 180 million T cells. An early release covering just under 650 HLA-typed donors comprised about 300 gigabases of sequencing data and tens of millions of unique TCR sequences. Among the roughly 370 genotyped donors, under 90% belonged to the genetic ancestry cluster associated with self-reported Caucasian donors. The study aimed to test whether signatures of past pathogen exposure could be identified by cataloging public T cell receptors. The study profiled the T cell repertoires of hundreds of subjects by immunosequencing and related them to cytomegalovirus serostatus. Besides the first cohort of more than 650 subjects, a separate validation cohort made up of 120 different subjects was used. The study combined high-throughput TCR immunosequencing, statistical association of individual TCRs with disease status, and machine learning to predict cytomegalovirus infection status. In a later analysis, previously published TCR beta repertoires from fewer than 750 donors were re-analyzed and high-resolution HLA genotyping was added so that TCR occurrence patterns could be studied. Rather than using new phenotypic data, the later analysis identified candidate immune exposures from TCR beta sequences and from how often those sequences occurred across donors. In an earlier analysis of 587 of the donors, high-throughput TCR beta sequencing was used to judge whether each TCR beta V gene segment behaved as functional or pseudogenic. Donor age, sex, ethnicity and CMV serostatus were compiled alongside the repertoire data. A later genetic analysis took genome-wide SNP genotypes for about three fifths of the roughly 700 donors and used that subset as a discovery cohort. All discovery cohort repertoires had been generated using a single sequencing platform. Class I and class II HLA loci were covered by the typing at four-digit resolution. Typing coverage varied by locus: roughly 629-640 donors for A, B, C, DRB1 and DQB1; more than 500 for DQA1; over 600 for DPA1; approximately 490 for DPB1. Several DR-DQ haplotypes were handled as single units for association and clustering because linkage in the cohort was strong. Among about 390 genotyped donors of the cohort, an average of roughly 240,000 unique TCR beta nucleotide sequences were sequenced per donor, roughly a sixth of them non-productive. On the study overall, not on this receptor specifically: Immune exposure information for the cohort was limited to CMV serostatus. The 87-base-pair reads could not distinguish some IMGT-functional V segments, including TRBV6-2 and TRBV6-3, so those segments were excluded. According to a later analysis, TCR association rates differed among HLA loci, with DRB1 alleles showing the most associated TCRs and HLA-C alleles showing the fewest. In a later genetic analysis, fewer N-insertions in productive TCRs were reported among donors in an Asian-associated ancestry cluster than the approximately 630-donor mean. A group of highly shared sequence variants was considered likely to be a technical artifact of the sequencing pipeline. In an earlier analysis of approximately 590 of the donors, most TCR beta V segments appeared in productive rearrangements about 87% or about 30% of the time, broadly matching IMGT annotations. Assigning TCR associations to individual alleles was difficult when HLA alleles, especially DR and DQ, strongly co-occurred. A later analysis associated roughly 17,000 TCR beta sequences with specific HLA alleles at a false discovery rate of 0.05. A further reported finding was that TCR beta sequences accurately predicted the HLA-A and HLA-B alleles for most subjects in the first cohort. V-gene and J-gene trimming of TCR beta chains was associated with a missense DCLRE1C variant in a later genetic analysis, and the association was replicated in an independent cohort. The classifier was reported to diagnose cytomegalovirus status with high specificity and sensitivity in both the original and validation cohorts. A few of the identified cytomegalovirus-associated TCR beta chains were confirmed in vitro to be specific for cytomegalovirus antigens. A later analysis reported that several top co-occurrence clusters appeared linked to parvovirus B19, influenza, CMV and Epstein-Barr virus. Across donors, most TCR sequences were observed very rarely, whereas some public TCRs were present in many individuals. Linkage disequilibrium might explain the correlated functional status among segregating V segments, but an unknown experimental factor could not be ruled out. Because counts were too low, more than 15 rarely observed V segments, including chromosome 9 orphons, were left out of the earlier analysis of 587 of the donors. Most CMV-associated TCR beta chains appeared to be HLA-restricted in a later analysis, and the HLA associations seemed to be driven largely by CMV exposure. HLA typing was unavailable for some donors at each locus, so association tests used only the typed subset. A total of 150 or so TCR beta chains were listed by the study as associated with cytomegalovirus. In a later analysis, HLA-associated TCR beta chains showed more clonal expansion and lower generation probabilities than non-associated chains that were equally common. The authors suggested that the approach could potentially be extended to other disease states and immunological phenotypes. Roughly uniform sequencing depth across donors was assumed in presence/absence analyses, although this assumption may not hold. Only TCR beta chains were sequenced in this cohort, and the absence of alpha or paired-chain data limited detectable features.

Libraries came from the immunoSEQ multiplex PCR assay. For the multiplex PCR, a mixture combining 60 forward primers for TCR Vbeta segments and 13 reverse primers for TCR Jbeta segments was used. A multiplex PCR assay on genomic DNA amplified the CDR3 region of rearranged TCR beta genes. The Illumina HiSeq System was used to sequence the amplified TCR beta libraries as 87-base-pair reads. The authors' pipeline ran thus. Across the 670 or so repertoires, a later analysis counted roughly 84 million unique TCR beta chains, roughly 11 million of which were shared by at least two donors. Raw reads were error-corrected and collapsed into unique sequences with a nearest-neighbor algorithm that merged closely related sequences to remove PCR and sequencing errors. Alignment of CDR3 sequences to IMGT reference sequences was used to assign V, D and J gene segments. For a sequence to be retained, at least a six-nucleotide match to both a V gene segment and a J gene segment was required. Rearrangements were called productive when the CDR3 lacked stop codons and stayed in frame with V and J; all others were non-productive. CDR3 was defined by IMGT convention, running from the second conserved V-encoded cysteine to the conserved J-encoded phenylalanine. The earlier analysis of some 550 of the donors excluded any sequence lacking an unambiguous match to a single V gene segment. In an earlier analysis of roughly 600 of the donors, a V segment was called functional when productive rearrangements were above 56.7%, and segregating when the standard deviation between donors exceeded 5%. A statistical classification framework was built for diagnosing cytomegalovirus status from the catalog of TCR beta chain sequences. A later analysis assigned V and J genes by comparing TCR nucleotide sequences with IMGT/GENE-DB human TR gene sequences. A later analysis assigned CDR3 sequences and most-parsimonious VDJ recombination scenarios with the TCRdist pipeline. In a later analysis, each TCR beta chain was defined by its CDR3 amino acid sequence together with its V-gene family, and reads lacking a unique V-gene family were excluded. A later analysis removed 500 to 600 highly shared, low-generation-probability nucleotide sequences to deal with suspected cross-contamination and a sequencing artifact. A later analysis calculated a clonal expansion index for each public chain from normalized within-repertoire ranks of inferred template counts. A later analysis computed generation probabilities with a VDJ recombination model fitted to out-of-frame rearrangements, and checked the results against IGoR. A later analysis scored TCR-TCR, TCR-HLA and TCR-CMV co-occurrence with hypergeometric tests, applying a repertoire-size bias correction to TCR pairs. False discovery rates were estimated in a later analysis by permuting HLA or CMV assignments 20 times. In a later analysis, co-occurring TCRs were grouped using DBSCAN, and TCRdist sequence similarity was added for clustering within HLA-allele-positive subsets. For co-occurrence clustering, repertoires with fewer than 30,000 or more than 120,000 public chains were excluded, along with roughly 5 repertoires with anomalous nucleotide sharing. The table comes from immuneACCESS by way of TCRdb, which keeps in-frame sequences with V and J called. Part of the clones is missing from these tables; in studies checked, under half for an unresolved V gene and the rest for unknown reasons. The V and J calls and the clone size are those of that table, but D and trimming were determined from the DNA. The sample table contains 150,000 to 200,000 clones; only one count was recorded for around three quarters of them. The top ten constitute under 2% of the sample.

V and J are trimmed by 8 bases and 3 bases, and the gene matches miss 11 bases of the junction. CDR1 SNHLY and CDR2 FYNNEI are derived from the germline V gene. The CDR3, from cysteine to phenylalanine, totals 15 residues. Only the CDR3 region is kept as DNA, spanning 45 bases read in frame from base 1. The V gene is TRBV2 and the J gene is TRBJ2-7; 9 central nucleotides agree with TRBD1. Specimen: PBMCs. The sequence was collected from a man aged 30 to 39 in good health and CMV-seronegative. The nucleotides are TGTGCCAGCTTTGCTTCCCGGGACAGGGTCTACGAGCAGTACTTC. Its amino acids are CASFASRDRVYEQYF.